This TCR beta chain derives from a study of regulatory T cells in long-lasting Graves disease. Construction of the TCR beta libraries employed iRepertoire HTBI primers in conjunction with Arm-PCR of CDR3 regions. One entry per CDR3 protein, called by TCRdb with MiXCR from the multiplex PCR reads. Here the sample spans approximately 540,000 distinct CDR3 sequences, around 13% being singletons. Study-wide findings and caveats: Among persistent patients, a larger number of public clonotypes were shared (approximately 2,900) than among newly diagnosed patients (966).

Time point noted: newly diagnosed GD, antithyroid drugs for less than 3 months. From PBMCs, RNA was extracted and then used to make the TCR library. American Thyroid Association guidelines defined how Graves' disease was diagnosed. Germline CDR1 reads MDHEN; CDR2 reads SYDVKM. The CDR3 consists of 14 residues. Trimming took 6 bases from V and 0 from J, leaving 11 bases between them. This clonotype was counted at least ten times. Its antigen is not identified. These data are also associated with another study on T cells in Graves' hyperthyroidism and ophthalmopathy. From that paper: Patients having uncontrolled infection, another autoimmune disease, pregnancy or lactation were not included.

The receptor's source is a woman aged 25 to 39 with Graves disease. This chain uses TRBV28 with TRBJ1-2, with D uncertain. Sequencing used peripheral blood mononuclear cells (PBMCs), obtained at new diagnosis, from a patient treated with antithyroid drugs. The CDR3 loop reads CASSSTETNYGYTF. Written as DNA, the CDR3 is TGTGCCAGCAGCAGTACAGAAACTAACTATGGCTACACCTTC.